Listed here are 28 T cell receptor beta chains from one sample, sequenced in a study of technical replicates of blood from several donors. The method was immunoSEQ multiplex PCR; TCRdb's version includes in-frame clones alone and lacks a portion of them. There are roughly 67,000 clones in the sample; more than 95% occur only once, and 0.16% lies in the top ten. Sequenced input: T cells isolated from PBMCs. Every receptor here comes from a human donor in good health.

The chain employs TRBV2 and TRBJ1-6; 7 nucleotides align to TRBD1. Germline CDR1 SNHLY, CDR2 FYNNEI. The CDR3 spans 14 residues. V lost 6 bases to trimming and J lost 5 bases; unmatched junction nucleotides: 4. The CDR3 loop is CASRRDRDNSPLHF. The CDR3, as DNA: TGTGCCAGCAGGCGGGACAGAGATAATTCACCCCTCCACTTT.

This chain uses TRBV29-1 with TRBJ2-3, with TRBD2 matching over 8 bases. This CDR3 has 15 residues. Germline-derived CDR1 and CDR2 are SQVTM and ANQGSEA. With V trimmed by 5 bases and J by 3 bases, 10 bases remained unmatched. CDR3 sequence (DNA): TGCAGCGTTTGCACTAGCGGAACTCATACAGATACGCAGTATTTT. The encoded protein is CSVCTSGTHTDTQYF.

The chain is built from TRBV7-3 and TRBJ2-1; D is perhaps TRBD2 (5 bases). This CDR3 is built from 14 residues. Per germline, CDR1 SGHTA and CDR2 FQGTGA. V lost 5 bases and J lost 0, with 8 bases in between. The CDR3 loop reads CASSPRGSYNEQFF. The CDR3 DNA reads TGTGCCAGCAGCCCCCGGGGCTCCTACAATGAGCAGTTCTTC.

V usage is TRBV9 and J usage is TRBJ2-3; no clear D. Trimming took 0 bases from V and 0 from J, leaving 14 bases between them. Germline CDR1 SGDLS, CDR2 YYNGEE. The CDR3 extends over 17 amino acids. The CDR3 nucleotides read TGTGCCAGCAGCGTAGGAACACGGGTAACTAGCACAGATACGCAGTATTTT. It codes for CASSVGTRVTSTDTQYF.

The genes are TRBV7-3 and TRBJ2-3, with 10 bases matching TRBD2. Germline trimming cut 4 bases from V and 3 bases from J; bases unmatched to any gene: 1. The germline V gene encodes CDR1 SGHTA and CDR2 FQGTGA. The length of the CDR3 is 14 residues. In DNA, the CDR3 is TGTGCCAGCAGCTCAGCGGGGGGGACAGATACGCAGTATTTT. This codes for CASSSAGGTDTQYF.

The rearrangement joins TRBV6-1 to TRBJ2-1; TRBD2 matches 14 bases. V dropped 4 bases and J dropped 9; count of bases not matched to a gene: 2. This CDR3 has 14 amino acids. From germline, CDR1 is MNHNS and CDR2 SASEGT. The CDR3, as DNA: TGTGCCAGCAGTGGACTAGCGGGGGGGCGTGAGCAGTTCTTC. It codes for CASSGLAGGREQFF.

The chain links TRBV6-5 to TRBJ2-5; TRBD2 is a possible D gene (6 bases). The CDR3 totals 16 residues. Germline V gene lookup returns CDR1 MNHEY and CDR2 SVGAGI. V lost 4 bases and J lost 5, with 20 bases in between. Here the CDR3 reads CASSSTGTSLRETQYF. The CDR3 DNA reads TGTGCCAGCAGTTCTACCGGGACTTCTCTTCGGGAGACCCAGTACTTC.

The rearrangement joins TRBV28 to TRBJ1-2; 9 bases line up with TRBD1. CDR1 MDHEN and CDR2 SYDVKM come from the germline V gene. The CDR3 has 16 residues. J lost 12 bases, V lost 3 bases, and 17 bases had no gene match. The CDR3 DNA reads TGTGCCAGCAGTTTCTCCCGCTGGGACAGGGAGGAAGGGAACACCTTC. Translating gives CASSFSRWDREEGNTF.

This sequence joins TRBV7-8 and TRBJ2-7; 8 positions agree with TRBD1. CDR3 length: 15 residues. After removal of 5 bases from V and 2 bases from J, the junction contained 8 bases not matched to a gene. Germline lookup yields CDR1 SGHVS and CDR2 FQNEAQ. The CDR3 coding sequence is TGTGCCAGCAGCAACCGGGACAGGAGGCCCTACGAGCAGTACTTC. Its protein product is CASSNRDRRPYEQYF.

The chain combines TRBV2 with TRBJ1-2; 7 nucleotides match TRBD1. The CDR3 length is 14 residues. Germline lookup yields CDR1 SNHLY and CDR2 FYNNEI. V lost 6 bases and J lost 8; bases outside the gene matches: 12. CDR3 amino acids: CASRAGTDLGGYTF. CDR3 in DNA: TGTGCCAGCAGAGCCGGGACAGACTTGGGGGGCTACACCTTC.

The CDR3 is CASSFIFGDYLIEGNEQFF. DNA for the CDR3: TGTGCCAGCAGTTTCATATTTGGGGACTACCTCATTGAGGGCAATGAGCAGTTCTTC. The rearrangement joins TRBV28 to TRBJ2-1; 7 bases fit TRBD2. CDR3 length: 19 residues. The V and J ends lost 3 bases and 6 bases, in that order; junction bases with no gene match: 20. Germline values: CDR1 MDHEN, CDR2 SYDVKM.

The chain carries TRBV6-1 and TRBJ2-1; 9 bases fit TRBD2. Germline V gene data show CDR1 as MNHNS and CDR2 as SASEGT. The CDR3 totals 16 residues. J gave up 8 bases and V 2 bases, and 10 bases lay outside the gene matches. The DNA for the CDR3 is TGTGCCAGCAGTGAATTTTGGCTAGCGGGAAACGATGAGCAGTTCTTC. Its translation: CASSEFWLAGNDEQFF.

The CDR3 loop reads CSVDTGGGVNEQFF. The DNA of the CDR3 is TGCAGCGTTGACACAGGGGGGGGAGTCAATGAGCAGTTCTTC. J is TRBJ2-1 and V is TRBV29-1, with D perhaps matching TRBD1 (8 bases). This CDR3 has 14 amino acids. The germline CDR1 and CDR2 sequences are SQVTM and ANQGSEA. V lost 3 bases and J lost 6, with 15 bases in between.

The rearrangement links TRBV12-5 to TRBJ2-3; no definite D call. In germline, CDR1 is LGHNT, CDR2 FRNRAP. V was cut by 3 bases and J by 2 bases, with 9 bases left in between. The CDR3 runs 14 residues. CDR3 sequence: CASGLAGLTDTQYF. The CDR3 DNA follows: TGTGCTAGTGGTTTAGCTGGGCTCACAGATACGCAGTATTTT.

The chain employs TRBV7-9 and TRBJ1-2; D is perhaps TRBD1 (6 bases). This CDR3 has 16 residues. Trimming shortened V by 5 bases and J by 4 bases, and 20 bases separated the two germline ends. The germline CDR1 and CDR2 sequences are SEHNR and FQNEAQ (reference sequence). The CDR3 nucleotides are TGTGCCAGCAGCCCGAGACAGGCCTTGGCCTTCTATGGCTACACCTTC. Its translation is CASSPRQALAFYGYTF.

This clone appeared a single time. DNA for the CDR3: TGCAGCGTTGAATGGACATCCGGAGCTTTCTTT. Translation gives CSVEWTSGAFF. V gene TRBV29-1 combines with J gene TRBJ1-1, with a tentative D call TRBD1 (5 bases). The germline gives CDR1 SQVTM, CDR2 ANQGSEA. Trimming took off 2 bases at V and 10 bases at J, with 11 bases between the two ends. There are 11 residues in the CDR3.

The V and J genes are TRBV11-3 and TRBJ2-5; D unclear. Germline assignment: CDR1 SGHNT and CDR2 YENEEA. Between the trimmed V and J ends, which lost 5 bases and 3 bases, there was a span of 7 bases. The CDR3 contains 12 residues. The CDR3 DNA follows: TGTGCCAGCAGCGTCACGGAAGAGACCCAGTACTTC. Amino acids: CASSVTEETQYF.

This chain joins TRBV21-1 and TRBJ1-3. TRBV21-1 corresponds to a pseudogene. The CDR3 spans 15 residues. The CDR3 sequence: CASSIVGKNGNTIYF. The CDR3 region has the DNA TGTGCCAGCAGCATAGTCGGGAAGAATGGAAACACCATATATTTT.

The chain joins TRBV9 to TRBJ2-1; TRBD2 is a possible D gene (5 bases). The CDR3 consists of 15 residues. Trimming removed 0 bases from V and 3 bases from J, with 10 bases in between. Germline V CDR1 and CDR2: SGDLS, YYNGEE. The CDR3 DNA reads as TGTGCCAGCAGCGTAGACCCGGGGAGCTACAATGAGCAGTTCTTC. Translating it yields CASSVDPGSYNEQFF. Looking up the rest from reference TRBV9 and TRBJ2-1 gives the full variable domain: DSGVTQTPKHLITATGQRVTLRCSPRSGDLSVYWYQQSLDQGLQFLIQYYNGEERAKGNILERFSAQQFPDLHSELNLSSLELGDSALYFCASSVDPGSYNEQFFGPGTRLTVL.

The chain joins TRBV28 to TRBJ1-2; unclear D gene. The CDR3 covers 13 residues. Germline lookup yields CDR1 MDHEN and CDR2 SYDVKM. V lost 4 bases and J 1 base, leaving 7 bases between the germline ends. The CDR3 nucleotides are TGTGCCAGCAGTTCGGGGTTTAACTATGGCTACACCTTC. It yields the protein CASSSGFNYGYTF.

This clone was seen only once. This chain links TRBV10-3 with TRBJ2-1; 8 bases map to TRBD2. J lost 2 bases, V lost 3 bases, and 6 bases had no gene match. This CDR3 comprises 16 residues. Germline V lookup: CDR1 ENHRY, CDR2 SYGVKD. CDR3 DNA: TGTGCCATCAGTGACGCCCGCGGGGGGCCCTACAATGAGCAGTTCTTC. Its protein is CAISDARGGPYNEQFF.

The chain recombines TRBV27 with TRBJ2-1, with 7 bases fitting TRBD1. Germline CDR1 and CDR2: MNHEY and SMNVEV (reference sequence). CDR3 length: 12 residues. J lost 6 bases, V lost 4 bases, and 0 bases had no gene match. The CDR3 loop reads CASSYRGNEQFF. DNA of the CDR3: TGTGCCAGCAGTTACAGGGGCAATGAGCAGTTCTTC.

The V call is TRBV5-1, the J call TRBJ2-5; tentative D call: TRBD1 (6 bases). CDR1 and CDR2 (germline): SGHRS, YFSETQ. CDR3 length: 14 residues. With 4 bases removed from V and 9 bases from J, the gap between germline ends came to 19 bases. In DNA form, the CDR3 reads TGCGCCAGCAGCCCAGGGGACCCGTTCTCGTCCCAGTACTTC. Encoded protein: CASSPGDPFSSQYF.

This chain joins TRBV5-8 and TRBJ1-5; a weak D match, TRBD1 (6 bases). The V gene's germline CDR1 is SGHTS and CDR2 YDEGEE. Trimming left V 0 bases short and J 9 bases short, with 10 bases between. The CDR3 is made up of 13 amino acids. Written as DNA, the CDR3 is TGTGCCAGCAGCTTGGAGCGGGGGGCGCCCCAGCATTTT. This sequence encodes CASSLERGAPQHF. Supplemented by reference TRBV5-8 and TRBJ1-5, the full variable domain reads EAGVTQSPTHLIKTRGQQATLRCSPISGHTSVYWYQQALGLGLQFLLWYDEGEERNRGNFPPRFSGRQFPNYSSELNVNALELEDSALYLCASSLERGAPQHFGDGTRLSIL.

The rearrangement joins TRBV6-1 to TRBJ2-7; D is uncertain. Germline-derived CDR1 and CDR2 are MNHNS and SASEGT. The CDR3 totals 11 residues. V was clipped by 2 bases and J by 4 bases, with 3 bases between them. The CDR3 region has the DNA TGTGCCAGCAGTGAACCATACGAGCAGTACTTC. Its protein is CASSEPYEQYF.

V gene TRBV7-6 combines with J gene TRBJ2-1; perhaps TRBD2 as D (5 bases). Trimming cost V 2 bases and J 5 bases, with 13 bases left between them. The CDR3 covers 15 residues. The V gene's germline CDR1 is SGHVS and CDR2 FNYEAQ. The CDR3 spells CASSLFLSGNNEQFF. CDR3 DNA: TGTGCCAGCAGCTTATTTCTTTCGGGGAACAATGAGCAGTTCTTC.

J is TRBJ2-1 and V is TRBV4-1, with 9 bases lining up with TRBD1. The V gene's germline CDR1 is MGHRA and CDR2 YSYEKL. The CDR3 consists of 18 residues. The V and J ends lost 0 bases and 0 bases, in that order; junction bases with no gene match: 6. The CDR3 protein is CASSQEGTGISSYNEQFF. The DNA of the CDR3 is TGCGCCAGCAGCCAAGAGGGGACAGGGATCAGCTCCTACAATGAGCAGTTCTTC.

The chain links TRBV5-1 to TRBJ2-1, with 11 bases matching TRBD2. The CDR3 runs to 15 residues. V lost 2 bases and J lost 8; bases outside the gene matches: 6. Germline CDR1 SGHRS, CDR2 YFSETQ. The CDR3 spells CASSFALAGADEQFF. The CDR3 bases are TGCGCCAGCAGCTTCGCACTAGCGGGAGCGGATGAGCAGTTCTTC.